The following is a TCR beta chain sequence with its context. The sample originates from a study of glioma-infiltrating T cells after dendritic cell vaccination. Produced via immunoSEQ multiplex PCR; TCRdb's table is partial and in-frame only. The sample comprises about 87,000 clones, around 83% of which are singletons, and around 7% rests with the top ten. The time point is: after dendritic cell vaccination, including at tumor progression/relapse. Blood PBMC samples: pre-vaccination, two weeks post third vaccination, and at tumor progression. This CDR3 has 13 amino acids. The germline V gene encodes CDR1 ENHRY and CDR2 SYGVKD. V was trimmed by 4 bases and J by 5 bases, leaving 11 bases between them.

Sample: blood, taken after dendritic cell vaccination. The V call is TRBV10-3, the J call TRBJ1-1; a possible D gene is TRBD1 (5 bases). This TCR derives from a human donor with glioblastoma. This CDR3 reads CAISVGERTEAFF. The DNA of the CDR3 is TGTGCCATCAGTGTAGGGGAAAGAACTGAAGCTTTCTTT.